The rows below give T cell receptor beta chains drawn from one sample of a study of blood T cells in healthy people across ages. One entry per CDR3 protein, called by TCRdb with MiXCR from the 5' RACE reads. The sample lists roughly 1.9 million distinct CDR3 sequences, more than 35% occurring once. The sequenced material came from blood. These receptors all come from a human donor in good health. Each CDR3 is given with its conserved first and last residue. The D gene is left open where the match is weak. Not all rows give a size; the values are once, few, many and, for expanded clones, a class.

TRBV4-3	TRBJ2-7	many	NA	CASSQSYIPFSYEQYF	TGCGCCAGCAGCCAGTCCTATATCCCCTTTTCCTACGAGCAGTACTTC
TRBV5-6	TRBJ2-7	NA	NA	CASSGIPSGNLYGQYF	TGTGCCAGCAGTGGAATTCCGTCAGGTAACCTCTACGGGCAGTACTTC
TRBV7-2	TRBJ2-5	NA	NA	CASSLETRVGQYF	TGTGCCAGCAGCTTAGAAACCAGGGTCGGCCAGTACTTC
TRBV20-1	TRBJ2-7	NA	NA	CSARGPSIHEQYF	TGCAGTGCTAGAGGCCCCTCCATCCACGAGCAGTACTTC
TRBV9	TRBJ2-5	NA	NA	CASSVGGDLGETQYF	TGTGCCAGCAGCGTAGGAGGGGATTTGGGAGAGACCCAGTACTTC
TRBV20-1	TRBJ1-2	NA	NA	CSAGSGVGYTF	TGCAGTGCTGGCTCAGGGGTTGGCTACACCTTC
TRBV10-3	TRBJ1-4	NA	NA	CAISEGRLNEKLFF	TGTGCCATCAGTGAGGGAAGGCTTAATGAAAAACTGTTTTTT
TRBV15	TRBJ2-1	NA	NA	CATGHRQLTYNEQFF	TGTGCCACCGGACATAGACAGCTTACCTACAATGAGCAGTTCTTC
TRBV11-2	TRBJ1-1	NA	NA	CASSPTGGFVNTEAFF	TGTGCCAGCAGCCCTACGGGGGGCTTCGTGAACACTGAAGCTTTCTTT
TRBV20-1	TRBJ1-4	few	NA	CSVWPRGNEKLFF	TGCAGTGTTTGGCCGCGGGGTAATGAAAAACTGTTTTTT